These 18 T cell receptor beta chains came from one sample sequenced in a study of neurological immune-mediated disorders. TCRdb re-analysed the 5' RACE reads in MiXCR, keeping a single row per CDR3 protein. There are fewer than 65,000 distinct CDR3 sequences in the sample; around 4.2% occur only once, and 2.9% lies in the top ten. Sequences were obtained from PBMCs. These receptors were obtained from a man aged 50 or older with multiple sclerosis.

This clonotype was counted at least ten times. The chain links TRBV15 to TRBJ2-5, with D possibly being TRBD2 (5 bases). V shed 0 bases and J shed 4 bases, with 21 bases lying between them. This CDR3 comprises 18 residues. The germline gives CDR1 LNHNV, CDR2 YYDKDF (reference sequence). The CDR3 DNA is TGTGCCACCAGCAGAGATTTTCGCCCGGCGGGTAGAGGAGAGACCCAGTACTTC. Its protein product is CATSRDFRPAGRGETQYF.

This clonotype was recorded at least ten times. V usage is TRBV5-1 and J usage is TRBJ2-5; TRBD2 might be the D (5 bases). The CDR3 runs to 13 residues. CDR1 SGHRS and CDR2 YFSETQ come from the germline V gene. V was trimmed by 5 bases and J by 3 bases, leaving 11 bases between them. CDR3 DNA sequence: TGCGCCAGCAGGAGGGTGGACGAAGAGACCCAGTACTTC. Amino acids: CASRRVDEETQYF. Combining the CDR3 with reference TRBV5-1 and TRBJ2-5 gives the whole variable domain KAGVTQTPRYLIKTRGQQVTLSCSPISGHRSVSWYQQTPGQGLQFLFEYFSETQRNKGNFPGRFSGRQFSNSRSEMNVSTLELGDSALYLCASRRVDEETQYFGPGTRLLVL.

In this sample, this clonotype turned up many times. The chain employs TRBV15 and TRBJ2-3; 7 bases line up with TRBD2. Losses at the gene ends were 2 bases for V and 0 bases for J; bases not matched to a gene: 5. Germline lookup yields CDR1 LNHNV and CDR2 YYDKDF (reference sequence). CDR3 length: 16 amino acids. The CDR3, as DNA: TGTGCCACCAGCAGACCGGACGGGGGGAGCACAGATACGCAGTATTTT. Amino acids: CATSRPDGGSTDTQYF. Drawing the rest from reference TRBV15 and TRBJ2-3, the complete variable domain is DAMVIQNPRYQVTQFGKPVTLSCSQTLNHNVMYWYQQKSSQAPKLLFHYYDKDFNNEADTPDNFQSRRPNTSFCFLDIRSPGLGDTAMYLCATSRPDGGSTDTQYFGPGTRLTVL.

This clonotype was observed at least ten times. This chain links TRBV7-8 with TRBJ2-5; 12 bases map to TRBD2. Germline trimming cut 6 bases from V and 4 bases from J; bases unmatched to any gene: 12. Germline lookup yields CDR1 SGHVS and CDR2 FQNEAQ. The CDR3 spans 17 residues. The CDR3 spells CASRLGASGRAGETQYF. DNA for the CDR3: TGTGCCAGCAGACTCGGGGCTAGCGGGAGGGCCGGAGAGACCCAGTACTTC.

This clonotype was seen ten or more times. The chain combines TRBV20-1 with TRBJ2-7, with 9 bases identical to TRBD1. The V gene's germline CDR1 is DFQATT and CDR2 SNEGSKA (reference sequence). Trimming at V came to 0 bases and at J to 4 bases, leaving 4 bases not matched to a gene. This CDR3 comprises 14 residues. The CDR3 is CSARDADRGYEQYF. The CDR3 DNA follows: TGCAGTGCTAGAGATGCGGACAGGGGATACGAGCAGTACTTC.

This clonotype is labeled as large. The chain recombines TRBV28 with TRBJ2-1, with D maybe TRBD2 (5 bases). This CDR3 region has 14 residues. CDR1 is MDHEN and CDR2 is SYDVKM in the germline V gene. V dropped 3 bases and J dropped 10 bases, with 16 bases sitting between them. CDR3 bases: TGTGCCAGCAGTTTTTTCGACCCCCGGGGAGAGCAGTTCTTC. Protein sequence: CASSFFDPRGEQFF.

Worth noting for this clonotype: A much larger clonotype is one base distant, so this may be a read error. The chain combines TRBV27 with TRBJ2-3; unclear D gene. CDR1 MNHEY and CDR2 SMNVEV come from the germline V gene (reference sequence). The CDR3 covers 15 residues. The V gene lost 0 bases and the J gene lost 9 bases, with 16 bases spanning the gap. The CDR3 is CASSLSEISTGTQYF. CDR3 in DNA: TGTGCCAGCAGTTTATCTGAAATCTCCACCGGGACGCAGTATTTT.

The V gene is TRBV20-1, the J gene TRBJ2-7; the match to TRBD2 covers 7 bases. CDR3 size: 13 residues. J was trimmed by 4 bases and V by 3 bases; bases with no gene match: 6. From germline, CDR1 is DFQATT and CDR2 SNEGSKA (reference sequence). The CDR3 spells CSASQRLAYEQYF. The CDR3 region has the DNA TGCAGTGCTAGTCAACGACTAGCTTACGAGCAGTACTTC.

This clonotype was seen at least ten times. The chain employs TRBV15 and TRBJ2-7, with D uncertain. The CDR3 runs to 11 residues. V dropped 8 bases and J dropped 6 bases, with 11 bases sitting between them. Germline V gives CDR1 LNHNV, CDR2 YYDKDF (reference sequence). The CDR3 DNA reads TGTGCCACCCTGGGTTTGGGCGAGCAGTACTTC. Amino acid sequence: CATLGLGEQYF.

This clonotype occurred many times. This chain links TRBV6-5 with TRBJ2-5; the match to TRBD1 covers 7 bases. The germline V gene encodes CDR1 MNHEY and CDR2 SVGAGI. Germline trimming cut 0 bases from V and 4 bases from J; bases unmatched to any gene: 2. The CDR3 is 14 amino acids. This CDR3 reads CASSYSKGAETQYF. The DNA of the CDR3 is TGTGCCAGCAGTTACTCGAAGGGGGCAGAGACCCAGTACTTC.

The chain has TRBV20-1 and TRBJ2-3; the D gene is possibly TRBD1 (5 bases). Germline-derived CDR1 and CDR2 are DFQATT and SNEGSKA (reference sequence). The length of the CDR3 is 14 residues. Trimming cost V 3 bases and J 0 bases, with 10 bases left between them. The CDR3 loop reads CSARGPTSTDTQYF. DNA of the CDR3: TGCAGTGCTAGGGGGCCTACCAGCACAGATACGCAGTATTTT.

This clonotype was detected ten times or more. The chain has TRBV7-3 and TRBJ2-6; the D gene is possibly TRBD1 (6 bases). The CDR3 has 16 amino acids. The germline V and J ends were trimmed by 8 bases and 2 bases, with 16 bases remaining between them. Germline V CDR1 and CDR2: SGHTA, FQGTGA. The CDR3 loop is CASGVPGVAGANVLTF. The CDR3 bases are TGTGCCAGCGGCGTTCCAGGGGTCGCTGGGGCCAACGTCCTGACTTTC.

This clonotype was found many times. V gene TRBV6-1 combines with J gene TRBJ1-1; D uncertain. Germline values: CDR1 MNHNS, CDR2 SASEGT. This CDR3 region has 14 residues. V dropped 3 bases and J dropped 7 bases, with 15 bases sitting between them. CDR3 sequence reads: CASSDSGVSREAFF. CDR3 coding DNA: TGTGCCAGCAGTGACAGCGGGGTATCCCGTGAAGCTTTCTTT.

At least ten counts were recorded for this clonotype. Mismatch with germline at one junction end may stem from a read error. This rearrangement joins TRBV20-1 to TRBJ2-3, with 7 bases matching TRBD1. This CDR3 spans 12 amino acids. Germline V gives CDR1 DFQATT, CDR2 SNEGSKA (reference sequence). For the CDR3, the DNA is TGCAGTGTTAGACAGGGACCATTTACGCAGTATTTT. It yields the protein CSVRQGPFTQYF.

Remarks on this clonotype: Possible read error: a much larger clone is one base away. Likely a read error: the CDR3 ends without its conserved phenylalanine or tryptophan. The chain recombines TRBV24-1 with TRBJ1-2; possible D gene TRBD1, 6 bases. There are 15 residues in the CDR3. V was trimmed by 3 bases and J by 6 bases, leaving 16 bases between them. Per the germline V gene, CDR1 is KGHDR and CDR2 is SFDVKD. The CDR3 spells CATSDPDGGRDGYTC. The CDR3 DNA reads TGTGCCACCAGTGATCCGGACGGGGGGCGGGATGGCTACACCTGC.

Points on this clonotype: A much larger clone sits a single nucleotide away, making a read error possible. The chain employs TRBV20-1 and TRBJ2-7; D not resolved. V lost 5 bases and J lost 5, with 13 bases in between. Germline V gives CDR1 DFQATT, CDR2 SNEGSKA (reference sequence). The CDR3 is 12 amino acids. This CDR3 is CSALERVDEQYF. DNA of the CDR3: TGCAGTGCTTTAGAAAGGGTTGACGAGCAGTACTTC.

This clonotype came up many times. The gene calls are TRBV6-6 and TRBJ1-5; D is perhaps TRBD1 (5 bases). CDR1 and CDR2 from the germline V gene are MNHNY and SVGAGI (reference sequence). V shed 0 bases and J shed 3 bases, with 9 bases lying between them. The CDR3 length is 15 residues. CDR3 in DNA: TGTGCCAGCAGTTACTCCGGACAAACCAATCAGCCCCAGCATTTT. It yields the protein CASSYSGQTNQPQHF.

This clonotype was seen repeatedly, ten times or more. The chain employs TRBV7-8 and TRBJ1-4; TRBD1 is a possible D gene (6 bases). Germline V gene data show CDR1 as SGHVS and CDR2 as FQNEAQ. The CDR3 has 11 residues. Trimming stripped 5 bases from V and 14 bases from J, with 12 bases between. In DNA form, the CDR3 reads TGTGCCAGCAGCCCGGGACAATCGCTGTTTTTT. This sequence encodes CASSPGQSLFF.